These 24 T cell receptor beta chains came from one sample sequenced in a study of blood T cell repertoires in COVID-19. Assay used: immunoSEQ multiplex PCR; TCRdb lists only in-frame clones, some missing. The table has 200,000 to 250,000 clones, less than 90% seen once; the top ten hold under 3%. The sequenced sample consisted of peripheral blood. These receptors were collected from a woman in her 70s with active or convalescent COVID-19.

A few counts support this clone. V is TRBV19 and J is TRBJ1-1; a weak D match, TRBD1 (5 bases). V was clipped by 2 bases and J by 1 base, with 11 bases between them. The germline V gene has CDR1 LNHDA and CDR2 SQIVND (reference sequence). This CDR3 is built from 15 residues. CDR3 nucleotides: TGTGCCAGTAGTATACGGTCCAGGGCGAACACTGAAGCTTTCTTT. This codes for CASSIRSRANTEAFF.

This clone was picked up a small number of times. CDR3 protein: CASSGRGGGEAFF. For the CDR3, the DNA is TGTGCCAGCTCAGGCAGGGGCGGCGGTGAAGCTTTCTTT. V usage is TRBV18 and J usage is TRBJ1-1; a possible D gene is TRBD1 (6 bases). The CDR3 consists of 13 residues. Trimming took off 5 bases at V and 7 bases at J, with 14 bases between the two ends. The germline CDR1 and CDR2 sequences are KGHSH and LQKENI. Looking up the rest from reference TRBV18 and TRBJ1-1 gives the full variable domain: NAGVMQNPRHLVRRRGQEARLRCSPMKGHSHVYWYRQLPEEGLKFMVYLQKENIIDESGMPKERFSAEFPKEGPSILRIQQVVRGDSAAYFCASSGRGGGEAFFGQGTRLTVV.

The J gene is TRBJ1-2, the V gene TRBV5-5; TRBD1 might be the D (6 bases). This CDR3 comprises 14 residues. V was shortened by 4 bases and J by 0 bases, with 10 bases between the two germline ends. Germline V lookup: CDR1 SGHKS, CDR2 YYEKEE (reference sequence). The CDR3 spells CASSQDRANYGYTF. Written as DNA, the CDR3 is TGTGCCAGCAGCCAGGACAGAGCTAACTATGGCTACACCTTC.

The chain couples TRBV6-5 to TRBJ1-2; TRBD1 is a possible D gene (5 bases). From germline, CDR1 is MNHEY and CDR2 SVGAGI. This CDR3 comprises 15 residues. Trimming took off 10 bases at V and 5 bases at J, with 23 bases between the two ends. DNA for the CDR3: TGTGCCACCTCCGCCCGACAGCCTCTTCTATATGGCTACACCTTC. Residues: CATSARQPLLYGYTF.

The CDR3 region has the DNA TGCAGCGCCTCGGGAGGCCAAGAGACCCAGTACTTC. It translates to CSASGGQETQYF. The chain links TRBV29-1 to TRBJ2-5; TRBD2 matches at 7 bases. The germline V gene has CDR1 SQVTM and CDR2 ANQGSEA. The V gene end was trimmed by 7 bases and the J gene end by 1 base; junction bases not matched to a gene: 3. The CDR3 sequence is 12 residues long.

This chain joins TRBV30 and TRBJ1-6; 7 bases line up with TRBD1. Trimming removed 7 bases from V and 7 bases from J; junction bases left unmatched: 13. Germline lookup yields CDR1 GTSNPN and CDR2 SVGIG (reference sequence). The CDR3 consists of 15 residues. The CDR3 DNA is TGTGCCTCCTCCGGGACAGCCTTGTGGAATTCACCCCTCCACTTT. This gives the protein CASSGTALWNSPLHF.

The chain employs TRBV30 and TRBJ1-1; D remains ambiguous. CDR1 and CDR2 from the germline V gene are GTSNPN and SVGIG (reference sequence). V lost 2 bases and J 0 bases, leaving 7 bases between the germline ends. The CDR3 loop spans 13 amino acids. CDR3 protein: CAWSSEMNTEAFF. The CDR3 bases are TGTGCCTGGAGTTCGGAGATGAACACTGAAGCTTTCTTT.

The gene calls are TRBV27 and TRBJ1-2; 8 positions match TRBD1. Germline values: CDR1 MNHEY, CDR2 SMNVEV (reference sequence). CDR3 length: 13 amino acids. J was trimmed by 8 bases and V by 6 bases; bases with no gene match: 8. The CDR3 DNA reads as TGTGCCAGCAGGCCGGACAGGGTAGGCGGCTACACCTTC. It translates to CASRPDRVGGYTF.

The rearrangement uses TRBV18 and TRBJ2-3; TRBD1 is a possible D gene (6 bases). This CDR3 is built from 17 residues. Trimming left V 3 bases short and J 1 base short, with 17 bases between. Germline values: CDR1 KGHSH, CDR2 LQKENI. The CDR3 nucleotides read TGTGCCAGCTCACCGGGGGTGGGGGCCCCCCGCACAGATACGCAGTATTTT. This sequence encodes CASSPGVGAPRTDTQYF.

The genes are TRBV7-9 and TRBJ2-1, with 9 bases lining up with TRBD2. After removal of 3 bases from V and 4 bases from J, the junction contained 4 bases not matched to a gene. The CDR3 totals 15 residues. Per the germline V gene, CDR1 is SEHNR and CDR2 is FQNEAQ (reference sequence). CDR3 in amino acids: CASSLGLAHYNEQFF. DNA for the CDR3: TGTGCCAGCAGCTTGGGACTAGCTCATTACAATGAGCAGTTCTTC.

This chain connects TRBV19 to TRBJ2-7, with 7 bases identical to TRBD2. Per the germline V gene, CDR1 is LNHDA and CDR2 is SQIVND (reference sequence). The length of the CDR3 is 13 residues. Germline trimming cut 3 bases from V and 4 bases from J; bases unmatched to any gene: 3. The CDR3 DNA reads as TGTGCCAGTAGTATCGGGGAGGGTTACGAGCAGTACTTC. Amino acid sequence: CASSIGEGYEQYF.

The CDR3 DNA reads as TGTGCCACCAGTGATTCACAGGGGCTTACCTACGAGCAGTACTTC. Its translation is CATSDSQGLTYEQYF. The chain joins TRBV24-1 to TRBJ2-7, with TRBD1 identical over 7 bases. The CDR3 is 15 residues long. Germline loops: CDR1 KGHDR, CDR2 SFDVKD. V was clipped by 2 bases and J by 2 bases; unmatched bases: 5.

This chain uses TRBV4-1 with TRBJ2-5; possible D gene TRBD2, 6 bases. CDR1 is MGHRA, CDR2 YSYEKL, per germline. With 5 bases removed from V and 1 base from J, the gap between germline ends came to 14 bases. This CDR3 is built from 15 residues. CDR3 sequence reads: CASSAHGTPQETQYF. The CDR3 DNA sequence: TGCGCCAGCAGCGCGCATGGGACTCCCCAAGAGACCCAGTACTTC.

This clone was counted once. The rearrangement joins TRBV10-1 to TRBJ1-5, with 8 nucleotides matching TRBD1. Germline V lookup: CDR1 WNHNN, CDR2 SYGVQD (reference sequence). V lost 2 bases and J lost 4; bases outside the gene matches: 4. This CDR3 has 15 residues. The CDR3: CASSEAGTGNQPQHF. CDR3 nucleotide sequence: TGCGCCAGCAGTGAGGCCGGGACAGGTAATCAGCCCCAGCATTTT.

J is TRBJ1-1 and V is TRBV11-2, with no clear D. V shed 5 bases and J shed 5 bases, with 12 bases lying between them. Germline-derived CDR1 and CDR2 are SGHAT and FQNNGV. The CDR3 has 13 amino acids. CDR3 protein: CASSPRGRTEAFF. CDR3 in DNA: TGTGCCAGCAGCCCCCGAGGGAGGACTGAAGCTTTCTTT.

The chain couples TRBV10-3 to TRBJ1-5; TRBD1 matches 7 bases. With V trimmed by 2 bases and J by 7 bases, 5 bases remained unmatched. Germline lookup yields CDR1 ENHRY and CDR2 SYGVKD. This CDR3 comprises 14 residues. DNA for the CDR3: TGTGCCATCAGTGAGAACAGGGGAGGCCAGCCCCAGCATTTT. Its protein is CAISENRGGQPQHF.

To note about this clone: Other DNA sequences within the sample encode an identical CDR3. The rearrangement uses TRBV27 and TRBJ2-5, with D perhaps matching TRBD1 (5 bases). V shed 3 bases and J shed 4 bases, with 9 bases lying between them. Germline V gene data show CDR1 as MNHEY and CDR2 as SMNVEV (reference sequence). This CDR3 is built from 13 residues. The CDR3 loop reads CASSFQGRETQYF. In DNA form, the CDR3 reads TGTGCCAGCAGTTTTCAGGGAAGAGAGACCCAGTACTTC.

This clone turned up a few times. J is TRBJ2-1 and V is TRBV5-1; TRBD2 matches 9 bases. V lost 6 bases and J lost 9; bases outside the gene matches: 22. Germline values: CDR1 SGHRS, CDR2 YFSETQ. The CDR3 contains 18 residues. This CDR3 reads CASTLHPGLAGPSVEQFF. Here the CDR3 DNA reads TGCGCCAGCACCCTACATCCGGGACTAGCAGGCCCTAGTGTTGAGCAGTTCTTC. The variable domain in full, with the rest retrieved from reference TRBV5-1 and TRBJ2-1, is KAGVTQTPRYLIKTRGQQVTLSCSPISGHRSVSWYQQTPGQGLQFLFEYFSETQRNKGNFPGRFSGRQFSNSRSEMNVSTLELGDSALYLCASTLHPGLAGPSVEQFFGPGTRLTVL.

J is TRBJ1-6 and V is TRBV15, with D unclear. V lost 1 base, J lost 13 bases, and 8 bases lay in between. The germline V gene has CDR1 LNHNV and CDR2 YYDKDF (reference sequence). The CDR3 sequence is 12 residues long. In nucleotides, the CDR3 is TGTGCCACCAGCAGAGTCGGGTTGCCCCTCCACTTT. Protein: CATSRVGLPLHF.

This chain links TRBV12-5 with TRBJ1-4; tentative D call: TRBD1 (6 bases). The V gene lost 0 bases and the J gene lost 6 bases, with 8 bases spanning the gap. CDR1 and CDR2 from the germline V gene are LGHNT and FRNRAP. The CDR3 length is 14 residues. The CDR3 sequence is CASGLVPGDEKLFF. The CDR3 region has the DNA TGTGCTAGTGGTTTGGTACCAGGGGATGAAAAACTGTTTTTT.

This chain links TRBV12-1 with TRBJ1-1; the table calls TRBD1, which could not be checked here. TRBV12-1 constitutes a pseudogene. The length of the CDR3 is 15 residues. The chain's CDR3 is CASSFVPGVNTEAFF. The CDR3 nucleotides read TGTGCCAGCAGCTTTGTGCCAGGGGTGAACACTGAAGCTTTCTTT.

This rearrangement joins TRBV5-1 to TRBJ2-7; the D is unclear. The CDR3 sequence is 13 residues long. Germline V gives CDR1 SGHRS, CDR2 YFSETQ. Trimming cost V 3 bases and J 7 bases, with 14 bases left between them. CDR3: CASSSPPQAEQYF. The CDR3 DNA is TGCGCCAGCAGCTCCCCCCCCCAAGCGGAGCAGTACTTC.

This chain links TRBV12-3 or TRBV12-4 with TRBJ2-1; D is ambiguous. Trimming shortened V by 6 bases and J by 7 bases, and 13 bases separated the two germline ends. The CDR3 has 13 amino acids. CDR3 amino acids: CASSLVPLNEQFF. Written as DNA, the CDR3 is TGTGCCAGCAGCCTAGTCCCGCTAAATGAGCAGTTCTTC.

The V and J genes are TRBV10-3 and TRBJ2-7, with D perhaps TRBD2 (5 bases). The CDR3 runs to 16 residues. From germline, CDR1 is ENHRY and CDR2 SYGVKD. Deletions cut 3 bases from V and 7 bases from J, with 22 bases between. CDR3 nucleotide sequence: TGTGCCATCAGTGAACCCGTAATCCTCCCATCGGGGGAGCAGTACTTC. It translates to CAISEPVILPSGEQYF.